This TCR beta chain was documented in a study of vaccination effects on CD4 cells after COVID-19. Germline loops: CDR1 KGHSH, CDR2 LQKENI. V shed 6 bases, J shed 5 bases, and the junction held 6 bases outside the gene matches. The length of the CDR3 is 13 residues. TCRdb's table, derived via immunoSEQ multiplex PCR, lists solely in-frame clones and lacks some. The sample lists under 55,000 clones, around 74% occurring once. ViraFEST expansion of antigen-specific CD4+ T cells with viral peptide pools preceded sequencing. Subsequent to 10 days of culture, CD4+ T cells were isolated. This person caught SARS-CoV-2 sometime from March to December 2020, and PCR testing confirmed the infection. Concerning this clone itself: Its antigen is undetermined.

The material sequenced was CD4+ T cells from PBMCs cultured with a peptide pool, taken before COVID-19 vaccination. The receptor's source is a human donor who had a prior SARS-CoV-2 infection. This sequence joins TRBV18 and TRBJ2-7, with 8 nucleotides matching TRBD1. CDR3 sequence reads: CASSTGVGDEQYF. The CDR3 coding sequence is TGTGCCAGCTCGACAGGGGTTGGGGACGAGCAGTACTTC.